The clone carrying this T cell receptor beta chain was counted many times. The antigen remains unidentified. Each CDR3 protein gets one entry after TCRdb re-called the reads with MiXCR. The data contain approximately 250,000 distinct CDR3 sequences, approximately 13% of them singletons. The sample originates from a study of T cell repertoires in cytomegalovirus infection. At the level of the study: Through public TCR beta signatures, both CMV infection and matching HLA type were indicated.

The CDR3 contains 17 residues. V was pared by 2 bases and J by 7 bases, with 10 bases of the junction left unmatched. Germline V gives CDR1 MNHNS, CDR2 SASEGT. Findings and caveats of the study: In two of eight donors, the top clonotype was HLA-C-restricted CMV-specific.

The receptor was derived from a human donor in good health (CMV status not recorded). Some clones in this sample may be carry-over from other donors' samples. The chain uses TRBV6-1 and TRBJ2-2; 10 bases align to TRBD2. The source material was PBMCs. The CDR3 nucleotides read TGTGCCAGCAGTGAACGAAAGAGCGGGAGGGCCGACGGGGAGCTGTTTTTT. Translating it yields CASSERKSGRADGELFF.